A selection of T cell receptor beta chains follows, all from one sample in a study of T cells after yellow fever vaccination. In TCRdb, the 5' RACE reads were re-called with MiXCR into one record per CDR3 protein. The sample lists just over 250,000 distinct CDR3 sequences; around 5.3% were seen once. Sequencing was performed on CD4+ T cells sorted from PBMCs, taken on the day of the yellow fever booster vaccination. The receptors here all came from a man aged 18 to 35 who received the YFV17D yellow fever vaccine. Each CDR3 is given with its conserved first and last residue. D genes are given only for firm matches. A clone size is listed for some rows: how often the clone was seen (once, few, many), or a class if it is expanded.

CDR3 protein: CASSQDVGFQTDTQYF
CDR3 DNA: TGCGCCAGCAGCCAAGATGTAGGCTTTCAGACAGATACGCAGTATTTT
J gene: TRBJ2-3
clone size: -
V gene: TRBV4-3
D gene: -

CDR3 protein: CSVRTGVVYGYTF
CDR3 DNA: TGCAGCGTGCGGACAGGGGTGGTCTATGGCTACACCTTC
J gene: TRBJ1-2
clone size: -
V gene: TRBV29-1
D gene: TRBD1

CDR3 protein: CASSLGGFVRGTLDTQYF
CDR3 DNA: TGTGCCAGCAGCTTGGGAGGGTTCGTACGGGGAACTTTGGATACGCAGTATTTT
J gene: TRBJ2-3
clone size: few
V gene: TRBV5-4
D gene: -

CDR3 protein: CATGSGAGTDTQYF
CDR3 DNA: TGTGCCACCGGTTCCGGGGCCGGCACAGATACGCAGTATTTT
J gene: TRBJ2-3
clone size: -
V gene: TRBV24-1
D gene: -

CDR3 protein: CASSADGGYEQYF
CDR3 DNA: TGTGCCAGCAGCGCTGACGGAGGCTACGAGCAGTACTTC
J gene: TRBJ2-7
clone size: many
V gene: TRBV4-2
D gene: -

CDR3 protein: CASSLNTYNEQFF
CDR3 DNA: TGTGCCAGCAGCTTAAACACCTACAATGAGCAGTTCTTC
J gene: TRBJ2-1
clone size: many
V gene: TRBV7-2
D gene: -

CDR3 protein: CASSLVGMNTEAFF
CDR3 DNA: TGCGCCAGCAGCTTGGTTGGGATGAACACTGAAGCTTTCTTT
J gene: TRBJ1-1
clone size: -
V gene: TRBV5-1
D gene: -

CDR3 protein: CASSPGLAGTTDTQYF
CDR3 DNA: TGTGCCAGCAGTCCTGGACTAGCGGGGACCACAGATACGCAGTATTTT
J gene: TRBJ2-3
clone size: few
V gene: TRBV12-3/TRBV12-4
D gene: TRBD2

CDR3 protein: CSAPGGTLYNEQFF
CDR3 DNA: TGCAGTGCCCCTGGGGGGACTCTTTACAATGAGCAGTTCTTC
J gene: TRBJ2-1
clone size: few
V gene: TRBV20-1
D gene: -

CDR3 protein: CSARAGTRSYEQYF
CDR3 DNA: TGCAGTGCTAGGGCCGGGACTAGGTCCTACGAGCAGTACTTC
J gene: TRBJ2-7
clone size: -
V gene: TRBV20-1
D gene: TRBD2

CDR3 protein: CSVVRGAEDTQYF
CDR3 DNA: TGCAGCGTTGTCAGGGGCGCCGAAGATACGCAGTATTTT
J gene: TRBJ2-3
clone size: many
V gene: TRBV29-1
D gene: -

CDR3 protein: CASSEGRGITDTQYF
CDR3 DNA: TGTGCCAGCAGCGAGGGGCGGGGGATCACAGATACGCAGTATTTT
J gene: TRBJ2-3
clone size: few
V gene: TRBV5-4
D gene: TRBD2

CDR3 protein: CSAGDSGAFF
CDR3 DNA: TGCAGCGCTGGGGACTCGGGAGCTTTCTTT
J gene: TRBJ1-1
clone size: few
V gene: TRBV29-1
D gene: -

CDR3 protein: CASSSLAGGKTQYF
CDR3 DNA: TGTGCCAGCAGTTCCCTGGCGGGGGGAAAGACCCAGTACTTC
J gene: TRBJ2-5
clone size: many
V gene: TRBV28
D gene: TRBD2

CDR3 protein: CSVVSGPTYGYTF
CDR3 DNA: TGCAGCGTTGTTTCGGGCCCAACCTATGGCTACACCTTC
J gene: TRBJ1-2
clone size: few
V gene: TRBV29-1
D gene: -

CDR3 protein: CATSRAGIGTEAFF
CDR3 DNA: TGTGCCACCAGCAGAGCGGGAATTGGCACTGAAGCTTTCTTT
J gene: TRBJ1-1
clone size: -
V gene: TRBV15
D gene: -

CDR3 protein: CASSLSPSGNTEAFF
CDR3 DNA: TGCGCCAGCAGCTTGAGCCCCTCAGGTAACACTGAAGCTTTCTTT
J gene: TRBJ1-1
clone size: -
V gene: TRBV5-1
D gene: -

CDR3 protein: CASTLMGYNEQFF
CDR3 DNA: TGTGCCAGCACCTTAATGGGGTACAATGAGCAGTTCTTC
J gene: TRBJ2-1
clone size: many
V gene: TRBV7-2
D gene: -

CDR3 protein: CASSQDFLSYNEQFF
CDR3 DNA: TGCGCCAGCAGCCAAGATTTCCTCTCCTACAATGAGCAGTTCTTC
J gene: TRBJ2-1
clone size: many
V gene: TRBV4-3
D gene: -

CDR3 protein: CASSFQRENTEAFF
CDR3 DNA: TGCGCCAGCAGCTTCCAGAGGGAAAACACTGAAGCTTTCTTT
J gene: TRBJ1-1
clone size: many
V gene: TRBV5-1
D gene: -

CDR3 protein: CASRIGQGAGDTQYF
CDR3 DNA: TGTGCCAGCAGGATCGGACAGGGGGCCGGAGATACGCAGTATTTT
J gene: TRBJ2-3
clone size: many
V gene: TRBV25-1
D gene: TRBD1

CDR3 protein: CSARGDLAGGLPDTQYF
CDR3 DNA: TGCAGTGCTAGAGGGGATCTAGCGGGGGGGCTTCCAGATACGCAGTATTTT
J gene: TRBJ2-3
clone size: many
V gene: TRBV20-1
D gene: TRBD2

CDR3 protein: CASSLGGGRNEAFF
CDR3 DNA: TGTGCCAGCAGCCTGGGGGGGGGCAGGAATGAAGCTTTCTTT
J gene: TRBJ1-1
clone size: -
V gene: TRBV3-1
D gene: -

CDR3 protein: CASSGGLAGGPLRDTQYF
CDR3 DNA: TGTGCCAGCAGTGGGGGACTAGCGGGGGGCCCTCTCAGGGATACGCAGTATTTT
J gene: TRBJ2-3
clone size: -
V gene: TRBV25-1
D gene: TRBD2

CDR3 protein: CASSLNQGDYEQYF
CDR3 DNA: TGTGCCAGCAGCTTAAACCAGGGGGACTACGAGCAGTACTTC
J gene: TRBJ2-7
clone size: many
V gene: TRBV7-8
D gene: TRBD1

CDR3 protein: CAWTGENYGYTF
CDR3 DNA: TGTGCCTGGACAGGCGAGAACTATGGCTACACCTTC
J gene: TRBJ1-2
clone size: -
V gene: TRBV30
D gene: -

CDR3 protein: CSARVGSGGFKGETQYF
CDR3 DNA: TGCAGTGCTAGAGTTGGTAGCGGGGGCTTTAAGGGAGAGACCCAGTACTTC
J gene: TRBJ2-5
clone size: few
V gene: TRBV20-1
D gene: TRBD2

CDR3 protein: CASSSELGQPGSGANVLTF
CDR3 DNA: TGCGCCAGCAGCTCGGAACTGGGACAGCCCGGTTCTGGGGCCAACGTCCTGACTTTC
J gene: TRBJ2-6
clone size: -
V gene: TRBV5-1
D gene: TRBD1

CDR3 protein: CASSFLQATDTQYF
CDR3 DNA: TGTGCCAGCAGTTTTTTGCAGGCTACAGATACGCAGTATTTT
J gene: TRBJ2-3
clone size: -
V gene: TRBV12-3/TRBV12-4
D gene: -

CDR3 protein: CASSQAGWDTEAFF
CDR3 DNA: TGTGCCAGCTCACAGGCAGGGTGGGACACTGAAGCTTTCTTT
J gene: TRBJ1-1
clone size: -
V gene: TRBV18
D gene: -

CDR3 protein: CASSQGTGNYYNSPLHF
CDR3 DNA: TGTGCCAGCAGCCAAGGGACAGGGAATTACTATAATTCACCCCTCCACTTT
J gene: TRBJ1-6
clone size: few
V gene: TRBV4-2
D gene: TRBD1

CDR3 protein: CASSQDPRGESSGNTIYF
CDR3 DNA: TGCGCCAGCAGCCAAGACCCCAGGGGGGAGAGCTCTGGAAACACCATATATTTT
J gene: TRBJ1-3
clone size: many
V gene: TRBV4-3
D gene: TRBD1

CDR3 protein: CASSLHPGVNIQYF
CDR3 DNA: TGTGCCAGCAGCCTCCACCCAGGGGTAAACATTCAGTACTTC
J gene: TRBJ2-4
clone size: many
V gene: TRBV7-2
D gene: -

CDR3 protein: CASRVGGNTEAFF
CDR3 DNA: TGTGCCAGCAGAGTCGGGGGGAACACTGAAGCTTTCTTT
J gene: TRBJ1-1
clone size: many
V gene: TRBV7-9
D gene: -

CDR3 protein: CSASHGAGNTGELFF
CDR3 DNA: TGCAGTGCTAGTCACGGGGCTGGAAACACCGGGGAGCTGTTTTTT
J gene: TRBJ2-2
clone size: many
V gene: TRBV20-1
D gene: -

CDR3 protein: CASSLDHQPQHF
CDR3 DNA: TGTGCCAGCAGCTTAGATCATCAGCCCCAGCATTTT
J gene: TRBJ1-5
clone size: many
V gene: TRBV7-2
D gene: -

CDR3 protein: CASSGILYGYTF
CDR3 DNA: TGTGCCAGCAGTGGGATACTTTATGGCTACACCTTC
J gene: TRBJ1-2
clone size: few
V gene: TRBV6-1
D gene: -

CDR3 protein: CAISDPRSYNSPLHF
CDR3 DNA: TGTGCCATCAGTGACCCTCGCTCCTATAATTCACCCCTCCACTTT
J gene: TRBJ1-6
clone size: -
V gene: TRBV10-3
D gene: -

CDR3 protein: CASRPTQGGGYTF
CDR3 DNA: TGTGCCAGCAGGCCTACTCAAGGGGGAGGCTACACCTTC
J gene: TRBJ1-2
clone size: -
V gene: TRBV2
D gene: -

CDR3 protein: CASSQVVWDQPQHF
CDR3 DNA: TGCGCCAGCAGCCAAGTTGTCTGGGATCAGCCCCAGCATTTT
J gene: TRBJ1-5
clone size: -
V gene: TRBV4-1
D gene: -

CDR3 protein: CASSSGLAGVNEQFF
CDR3 DNA: TGTGCCAGCAGTTCGGGACTAGCGGGGGTCAATGAGCAGTTCTTC
J gene: TRBJ2-1
clone size: -
V gene: TRBV6-5
D gene: TRBD2

CDR3 protein: CASSPGSLAGGAEQFF
CDR3 DNA: TGCGCCAGCAGCCCCGGATCGCTAGCGGGGGGGGCTGAGCAGTTCTTC
J gene: TRBJ2-1
clone size: many
V gene: TRBV5-1
D gene: TRBD2

CDR3 protein: CSELPGADYGYTF
CDR3 DNA: TGCAGCGAGCTTCCAGGGGCGGACTATGGCTACACCTTC
J gene: TRBJ1-2
clone size: few
V gene: TRBV29-1
D gene: -

CDR3 protein: CASSPRGGRSYEQYF
CDR3 DNA: TGTGCCAGCAGCCCAAGAGGGGGCAGGTCCTACGAGCAGTACTTC
J gene: TRBJ2-7
clone size: many
V gene: TRBV7-6
D gene: TRBD1

CDR3 protein: CSARRSGGEAFF
CDR3 DNA: TGCAGTGCTAGGAGGTCGGGGGGTGAAGCTTTCTTT
J gene: TRBJ1-1
clone size: few
V gene: TRBV20-1
D gene: -

CDR3 protein: CASSQGGRGTQYF
CDR3 DNA: TGTGCCAGCAGCCAAGGGGGGCGCGGGACCCAGTACTTC
J gene: TRBJ2-5
clone size: -
V gene: TRBV21-1
D gene: -

CDR3 protein: CASRRGTGGGTYEQYF
CDR3 DNA: TGTGCCAGCAGGAGGGGGACAGGCGGAGGGACCTACGAGCAGTACTTC
J gene: TRBJ2-7
clone size: -
V gene: TRBV5-6
D gene: TRBD1

CDR3 protein: CSARDQNTQYF
CDR3 DNA: TGCAGTGCTAGAGATCAGAATACGCAGTATTTT
J gene: TRBJ2-3
clone size: -
V gene: TRBV20-1
D gene: -

CDR3 protein: CASSAQDRGYGYTF
CDR3 DNA: TGTGCCAGCAGTGCCCAGGACAGGGGCTATGGCTACACCTTC
J gene: TRBJ1-2
clone size: -
V gene: TRBV6-6
D gene: TRBD1

CDR3 protein: CASSRGTGELFF
CDR3 DNA: TGTGCCAGCAGCCGAGGGACCGGGGAGCTGTTTTTT
J gene: TRBJ2-2
clone size: many
V gene: TRBV5-5
D gene: -

CDR3 protein: CASSQDGTGSSGNTIYF
CDR3 DNA: TGCGCCAGCAGCCAAGACGGGACAGGGAGCTCTGGAAACACCATATATTTT
J gene: TRBJ1-3
clone size: few
V gene: TRBV4-3
D gene: TRBD1

CDR3 protein: CASSLSFQPQHF
CDR3 DNA: TGTGCCAGCAGTTTAAGCTTTCAGCCCCAGCATTTT
J gene: TRBJ1-5
clone size: -
V gene: TRBV12-3/TRBV12-4
D gene: -